Listed here is a single T cell receptor (beta chain). What it binds is unknown. This record comes from a study of vaccination and CD4 T cells after COVID-19. As for the study in general: The post-vaccine samples came a median 72 days after dose two (range 14 to 241).

Cultured CD4+ T-cell DNA underwent Oncomine TCR Beta short-read sequencing. TCRdb redid the calling of the PCR reads with MiXCR, one entry per CDR3 protein. The sample lists about 12,000 distinct CDR3 sequences; approximately 53% were seen once. CDR3 length: 13 amino acids. Between the trimmed V and J ends, which lost 3 bases and 4 bases, there was a span of 9 bases. Treatment meaning: approximately nine-day PBMC culture with coronavirus spike peptide pools or control peptides (ViraFEST assay). The origin of this receptor is a human donor who had recovered from COVID-19. The chain recombines TRBV12-3 or TRBV12-4 with TRBJ1-2; TRBD1 is a possible D gene (5 bases). Sequenced sample: CD4+ T cells from blood, cultured in vitro. CDR3 sequence: CASSFGGAYGYTF. CDR3 coding DNA: TGTGCCAGCAGTTTCGGGGGAGCCTATGGCTACACCTTC.